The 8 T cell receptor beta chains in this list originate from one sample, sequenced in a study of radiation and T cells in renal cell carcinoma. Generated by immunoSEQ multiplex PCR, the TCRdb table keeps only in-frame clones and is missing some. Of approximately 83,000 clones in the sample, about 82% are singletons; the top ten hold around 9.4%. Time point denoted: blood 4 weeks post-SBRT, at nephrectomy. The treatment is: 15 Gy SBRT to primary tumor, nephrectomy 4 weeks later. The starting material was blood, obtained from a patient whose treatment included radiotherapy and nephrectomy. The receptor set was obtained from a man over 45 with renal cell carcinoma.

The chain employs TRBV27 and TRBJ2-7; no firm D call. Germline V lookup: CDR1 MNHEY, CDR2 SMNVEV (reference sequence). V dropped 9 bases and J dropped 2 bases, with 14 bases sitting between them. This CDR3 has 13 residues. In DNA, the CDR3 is TGTGCCAGTGCCTTTGAAGGGACCTACGAGCAGTACTTC. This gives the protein CASAFEGTYEQYF.

In DNA, the CDR3 is TGTGCCAGCCGGACAGGGGTTGACCAGCCCCAGCATTTT. This codes for CASRTGVDQPQHF. The V gene is TRBV7-2, the J gene TRBJ1-5; 9 bases line up with TRBD1. Germline V CDR1 and CDR2: SGHTA, FQGNSA. There are 13 residues in the CDR3. The V gene end was trimmed by 8 bases and the J gene end by 7 bases; junction bases not matched to a gene: 6.

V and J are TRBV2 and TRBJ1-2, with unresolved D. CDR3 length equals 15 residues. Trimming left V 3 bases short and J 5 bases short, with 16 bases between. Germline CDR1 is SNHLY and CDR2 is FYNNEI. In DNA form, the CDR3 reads TGTGCCAGCAGTGACAGGAGGGCCTTAGGGTATGGCTACACCTTC. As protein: CASSDRRALGYGYTF.

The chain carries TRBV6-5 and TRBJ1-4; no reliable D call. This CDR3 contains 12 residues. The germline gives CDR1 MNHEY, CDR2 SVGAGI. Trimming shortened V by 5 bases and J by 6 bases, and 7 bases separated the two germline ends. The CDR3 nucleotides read TGTGCCAGCAGTAACCGACATGAAAAACTGTTTTTT. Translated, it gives CASSNRHEKLFF.

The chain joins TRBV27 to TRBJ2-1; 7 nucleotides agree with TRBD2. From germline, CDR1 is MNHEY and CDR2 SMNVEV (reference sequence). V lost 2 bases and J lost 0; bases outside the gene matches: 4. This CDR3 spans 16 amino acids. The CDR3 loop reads CASSLAAGDSYNEQFF. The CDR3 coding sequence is TGTGCCAGCAGTTTAGCGGCGGGAGACTCCTACAATGAGCAGTTCTTC.

CDR3 sequence reads: CAWSVQLNTEAFF. The CDR3 DNA reads as TGTGCCTGGAGTGTACAACTGAACACTGAAGCTTTCTTT. The rearrangement uses TRBV30 and TRBJ1-1; D is uncertain. The CDR3 is 13 amino acids. The V end was cut by 0 bases, the J end by 0 bases, with 5 bases between. Germline V gene lookup returns CDR1 GTSNPN and CDR2 SVGIG (reference sequence).

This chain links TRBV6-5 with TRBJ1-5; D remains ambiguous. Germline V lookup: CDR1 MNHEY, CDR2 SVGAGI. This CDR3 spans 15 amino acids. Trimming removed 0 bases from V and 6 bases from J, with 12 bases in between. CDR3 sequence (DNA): TGTGCCAGCAGTTACTCTCGGGGTTCAGGTCAGCCCCAGCATTTT. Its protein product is CASSYSRGSGQPQHF.

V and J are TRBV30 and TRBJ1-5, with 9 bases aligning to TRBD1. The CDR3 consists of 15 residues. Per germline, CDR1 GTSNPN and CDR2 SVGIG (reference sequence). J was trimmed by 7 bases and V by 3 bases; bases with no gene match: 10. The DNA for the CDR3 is TGTGCCTGGAGCCCGGGACAGGGACAATTCCAGCCCCAGCATTTT. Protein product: CAWSPGQGQFQPQHF. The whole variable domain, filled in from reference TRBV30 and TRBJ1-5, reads SQTIHQWPATLVQPVGSPLSLECTVEGTSNPNLYWYRQAAGRGLQLLFYSVGIGQISSEVPQNLSASRPQDRQFILSSKKLLLSDSGFYLCAWSPGQGQFQPQHFGDGTRLSIL.